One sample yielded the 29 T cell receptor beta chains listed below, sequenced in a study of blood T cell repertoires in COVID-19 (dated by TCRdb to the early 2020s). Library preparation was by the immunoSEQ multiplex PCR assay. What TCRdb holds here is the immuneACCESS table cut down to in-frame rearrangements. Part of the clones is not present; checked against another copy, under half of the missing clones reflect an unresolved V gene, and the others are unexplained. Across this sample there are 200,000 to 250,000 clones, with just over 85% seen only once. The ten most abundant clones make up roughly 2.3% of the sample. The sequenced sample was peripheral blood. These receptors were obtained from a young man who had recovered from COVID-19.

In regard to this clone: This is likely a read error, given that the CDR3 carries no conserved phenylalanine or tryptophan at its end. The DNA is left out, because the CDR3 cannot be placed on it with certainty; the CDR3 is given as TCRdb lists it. CDR3 region: CASSDAGQPGLAGPRRI. The chain joins TRBV6-1 to TRBJ2-7; TRBD2, the table's D call, was not compared with the DNA. CDR1 is MNHNS and CDR2 is SASEGT in the germline V gene. The CDR3 extends over 17 residues, inclusive of both ends.

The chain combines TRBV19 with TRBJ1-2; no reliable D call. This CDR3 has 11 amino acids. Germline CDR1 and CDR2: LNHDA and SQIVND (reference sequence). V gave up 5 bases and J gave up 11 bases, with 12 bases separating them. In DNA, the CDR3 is TGTGCCAGTAGTGTTGACGGGAAGTACACCTTC. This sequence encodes CASSVDGKYTF.

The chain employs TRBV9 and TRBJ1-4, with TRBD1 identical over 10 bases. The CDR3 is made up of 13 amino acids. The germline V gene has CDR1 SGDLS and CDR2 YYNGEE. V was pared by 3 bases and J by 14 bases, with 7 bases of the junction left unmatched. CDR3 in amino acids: CASSAGQGMVLFF. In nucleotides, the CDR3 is TGTGCCAGCAGCGCGGGACAGGGGATGGTTCTGTTTTTT.

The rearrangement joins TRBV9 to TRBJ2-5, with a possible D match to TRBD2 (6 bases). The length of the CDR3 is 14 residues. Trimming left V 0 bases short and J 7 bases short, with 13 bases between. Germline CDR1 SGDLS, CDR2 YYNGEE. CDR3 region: CASSVANQEGTQYF. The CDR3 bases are TGTGCCAGCAGCGTAGCTAATCAGGAGGGGACCCAGTACTTC.

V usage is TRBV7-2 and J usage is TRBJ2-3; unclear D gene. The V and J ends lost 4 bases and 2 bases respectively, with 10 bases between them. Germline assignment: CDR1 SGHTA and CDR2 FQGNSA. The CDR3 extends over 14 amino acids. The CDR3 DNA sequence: TGTGCCAGCAGCTGGGCCAGAATCACAGATACGCAGTATTTT. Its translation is CASSWARITDTQYF.

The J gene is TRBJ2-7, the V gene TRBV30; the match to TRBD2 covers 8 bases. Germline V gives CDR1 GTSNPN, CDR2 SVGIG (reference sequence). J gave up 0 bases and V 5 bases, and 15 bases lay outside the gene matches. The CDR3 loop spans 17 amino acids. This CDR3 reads CAWGQAGGGSLSYEQYF. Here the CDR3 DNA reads TGTGCCTGGGGGCAGGCGGGGGGCGGGTCCCTCTCCTACGAGCAGTACTTC.

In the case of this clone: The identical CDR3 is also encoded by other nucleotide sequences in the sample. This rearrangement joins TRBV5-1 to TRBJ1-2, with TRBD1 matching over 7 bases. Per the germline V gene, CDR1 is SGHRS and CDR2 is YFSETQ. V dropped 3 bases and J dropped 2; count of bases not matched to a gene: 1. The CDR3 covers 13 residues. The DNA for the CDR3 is TGCGCCAGCAGCTCGGGACAGAACTATGGCTACACCTTC. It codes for CASSSGQNYGYTF. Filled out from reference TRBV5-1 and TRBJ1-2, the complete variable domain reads KAGVTQTPRYLIKTRGQQVTLSCSPISGHRSVSWYQQTPGQGLQFLFEYFSETQRNKGNFPGRFSGRQFSNSRSEMNVSTLELGDSALYLCASSSGQNYGYTFGSGTRLTVV.

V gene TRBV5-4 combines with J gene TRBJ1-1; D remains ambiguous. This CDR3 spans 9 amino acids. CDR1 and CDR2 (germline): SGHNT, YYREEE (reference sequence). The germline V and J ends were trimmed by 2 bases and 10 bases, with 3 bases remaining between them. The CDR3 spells CASSFRAFF. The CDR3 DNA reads TGTGCCAGCAGCTTCAGAGCTTTCTTT.

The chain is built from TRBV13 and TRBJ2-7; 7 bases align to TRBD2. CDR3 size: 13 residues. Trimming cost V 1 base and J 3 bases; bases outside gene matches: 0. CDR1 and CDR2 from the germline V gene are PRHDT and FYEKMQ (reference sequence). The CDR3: CASSLAGGYEQYF. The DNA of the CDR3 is TGTGCCAGCAGCTTAGCGGGAGGCTACGAGCAGTACTTC.

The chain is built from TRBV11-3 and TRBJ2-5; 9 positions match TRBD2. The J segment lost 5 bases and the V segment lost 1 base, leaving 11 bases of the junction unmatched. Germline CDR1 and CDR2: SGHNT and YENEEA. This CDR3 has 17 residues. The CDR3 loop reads CASSLGASASGVETQYF. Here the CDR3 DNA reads TGTGCCAGCAGCTTAGGTGCGTCGGCTAGCGGGGTGGAGACCCAGTACTTC.

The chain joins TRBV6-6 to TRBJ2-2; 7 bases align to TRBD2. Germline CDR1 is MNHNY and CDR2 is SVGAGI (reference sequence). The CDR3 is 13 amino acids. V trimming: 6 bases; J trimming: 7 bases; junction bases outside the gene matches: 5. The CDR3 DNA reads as TGTGCCAGCAGGGGTACTAGCGTCGGGGAGCTGTTTTTT. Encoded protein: CASRGTSVGELFF.

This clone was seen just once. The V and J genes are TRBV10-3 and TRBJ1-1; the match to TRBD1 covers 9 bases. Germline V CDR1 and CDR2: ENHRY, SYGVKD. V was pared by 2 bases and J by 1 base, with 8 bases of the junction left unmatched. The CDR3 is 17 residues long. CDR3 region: CAISEITGGARNTEAFF. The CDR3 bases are TGTGCCATCAGTGAGATAACAGGGGGCGCAAGGAACACTGAAGCTTTCTTT.

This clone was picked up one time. CDR3 sequence reads: CASSRTGNTEAFF. In DNA form, the CDR3 reads TGTGCCAGCAGTAGGACAGGGAACACTGAAGCTTTCTTT. The chain combines TRBV6-5 with TRBJ1-1; TRBD1 aligns across 7 bases. CDR3 length: 13 residues. CDR1 and CDR2 from the germline V gene are MNHEY and SVGAGI. V shed 5 bases, J shed 1 base, and the junction held 1 base outside the gene matches.

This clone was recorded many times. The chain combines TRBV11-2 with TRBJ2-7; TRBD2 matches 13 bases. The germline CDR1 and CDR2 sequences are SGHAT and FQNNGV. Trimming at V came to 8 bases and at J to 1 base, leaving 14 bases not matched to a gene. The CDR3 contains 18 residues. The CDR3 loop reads CASHNPPWTSGSSYEQYF. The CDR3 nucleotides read TGTGCCAGCCACAACCCACCCTGGACTAGCGGGAGTTCCTACGAGCAGTACTTC.

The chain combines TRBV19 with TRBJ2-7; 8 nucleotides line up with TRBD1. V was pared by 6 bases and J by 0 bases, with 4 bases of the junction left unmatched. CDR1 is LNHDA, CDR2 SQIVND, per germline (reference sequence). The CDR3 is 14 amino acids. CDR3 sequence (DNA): TGTGCCAGTAGCCCGGGACAGGCCTCCTACGAGCAGTACTTC. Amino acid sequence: CASSPGQASYEQYF.

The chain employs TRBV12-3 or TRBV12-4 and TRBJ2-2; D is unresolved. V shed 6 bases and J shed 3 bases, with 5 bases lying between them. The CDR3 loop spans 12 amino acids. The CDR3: CASSIDTGELFF. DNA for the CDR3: TGTGCCAGCAGCATAGACACCGGGGAGCTGTTTTTT.

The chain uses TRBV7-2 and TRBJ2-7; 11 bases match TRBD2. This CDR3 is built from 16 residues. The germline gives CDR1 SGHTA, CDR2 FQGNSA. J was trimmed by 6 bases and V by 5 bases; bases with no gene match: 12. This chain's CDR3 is CASSLTSGATFREQYF. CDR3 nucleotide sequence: TGTGCCAGCAGCCTGACTAGCGGGGCGACCTTCCGCGAGCAGTACTTC.

This CDR3 is CASSQDARIVGNGYTF. CDR3 bases: TGCGCCAGCAGCCAAGATGCCCGCATCGTCGGTAATGGCTACACCTTC. V is TRBV4-1 and J is TRBJ1-2; no clear D gene. CDR1 and CDR2 (germline): MGHRA, YSYEKL. V lost 0 bases and J lost 6, with 17 bases in between. The CDR3 is 16 amino acids.

This CDR3 is CASRSNNRQPRIFF. The CDR3 region has the DNA TGTGCCAGCCGTTCGAATAATAGACAGCCGAGAATCTTCTTT. The rearrangement joins TRBV11-2 to TRBJ1-1, with TRBD1 as a possible D gene (5 bases). Per germline, CDR1 SGHAT and CDR2 FQNNGV. This CDR3 contains 14 residues. Trimming took off 8 bases at V and 14 bases at J, with 27 bases between the two ends. Drawing the rest from reference TRBV11-2 and TRBJ1-1, the complete variable domain is EAGVAQSPRYKIIEKRQSVAFWCNPISGHATLYWYQQILGQGPKLLIQFQNNGVVDDSQLPKDRFSAERLKGVDSTLKIQPAKLEDSAVYLCASRSNNRQPRIFFGQGTRLTVV.

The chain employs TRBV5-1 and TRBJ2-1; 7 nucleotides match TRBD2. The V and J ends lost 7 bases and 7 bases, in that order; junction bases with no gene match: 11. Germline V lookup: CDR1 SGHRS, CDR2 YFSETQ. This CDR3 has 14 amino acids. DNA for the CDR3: TGCGCCAGCGGGAGAACTAGCGAGAGGAATGAGCAGTTCTTC. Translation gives CASGRTSERNEQFF.

The CDR3 region is CASSWDRANSEAFF. CDR3 nucleotides: TGCGCCAGCAGCTGGGACAGGGCCAACTCTGAAGCTTTCTTT. V usage is TRBV10-1 and J usage is TRBJ1-1, with 9 bases that match TRBD1. The CDR3 is 14 amino acids. Germline values: CDR1 WNHNN, CDR2 SYGVQD (reference sequence). Unmatched junction bases numbered 8, after V lost 6 bases and J lost 6 bases.

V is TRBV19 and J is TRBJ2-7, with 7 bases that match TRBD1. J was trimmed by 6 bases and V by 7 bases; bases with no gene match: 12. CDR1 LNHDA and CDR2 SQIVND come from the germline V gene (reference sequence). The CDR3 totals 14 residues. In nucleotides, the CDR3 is TGTGCCAGTAAAGGGGGCAGGGGGAACGGCGAGCAGTACTTC. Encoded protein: CASKGGRGNGEQYF.

The DNA of the CDR3 is TGTGCCAGCAGCCCGACAGGGTGGCTTAATGAAAAACTGTTTTTT. Protein sequence: CASSPTGWLNEKLFF. The rearrangement uses TRBV28 and TRBJ1-4; 7 bases match TRBD1. Unmatched junction bases numbered 8, after V lost 6 bases and J lost 4 bases. The CDR3 totals 15 residues. CDR1 MDHEN and CDR2 SYDVKM come from the germline V gene.

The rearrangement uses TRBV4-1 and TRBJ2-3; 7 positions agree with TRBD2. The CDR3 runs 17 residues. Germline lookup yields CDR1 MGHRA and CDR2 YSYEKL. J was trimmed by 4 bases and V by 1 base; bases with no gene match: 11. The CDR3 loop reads CASSQVGGAGRADTQYF. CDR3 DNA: TGCGCCAGCAGCCAAGTGGGGGGAGCAGGGAGGGCAGATACGCAGTATTTT.

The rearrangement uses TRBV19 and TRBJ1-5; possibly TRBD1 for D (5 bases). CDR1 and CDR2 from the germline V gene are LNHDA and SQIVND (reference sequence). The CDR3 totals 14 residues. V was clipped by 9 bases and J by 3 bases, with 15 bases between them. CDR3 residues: CASRWGNNNQPQHF. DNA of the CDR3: TGTGCCAGCCGATGGGGCAATAACAATCAGCCCCAGCATTTT.

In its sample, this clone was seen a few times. The CDR3 DNA is TGTGCCAGCACCTACTGGGGACAGCCTAACAATGAGCAGTTCTTC. As protein: CASTYWGQPNNEQFF. This chain connects TRBV7-8 to TRBJ2-1, with TRBD1 identical over 7 bases. This CDR3 is built from 15 residues. Germline V gene data show CDR1 as SGHVS and CDR2 as FQNEAQ. V lost 7 bases to trimming and J lost 5 bases; unmatched junction nucleotides: 11.

The CDR3: CASSFGNTGELFF. DNA for the CDR3: TGTGCCAGCAGTTTCGGGAACACCGGGGAGCTGTTTTTT. The chain combines TRBV28 with TRBJ2-2; D gene uncertain. CDR3 size: 13 residues. From germline, CDR1 is MDHEN and CDR2 SYDVKM. The V end lost 3 bases, the J end lost 1 base, and 3 bases lay between the germline ends.

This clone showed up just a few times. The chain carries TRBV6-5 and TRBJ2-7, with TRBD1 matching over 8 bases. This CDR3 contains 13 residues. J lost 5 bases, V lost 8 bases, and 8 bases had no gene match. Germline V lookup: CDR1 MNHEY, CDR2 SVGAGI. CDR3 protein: CASGLKQGDEQYF. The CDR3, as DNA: TGTGCCAGCGGCTTGAAACAGGGGGACGAGCAGTACTTC.

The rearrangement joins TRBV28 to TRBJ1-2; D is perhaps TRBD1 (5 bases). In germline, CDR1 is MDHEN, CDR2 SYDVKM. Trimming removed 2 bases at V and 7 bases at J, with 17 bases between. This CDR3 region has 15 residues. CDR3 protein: CASSLGSVLGGGYTF. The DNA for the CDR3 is TGTGCCAGCAGTTTAGGGTCAGTGCTCGGGGGTGGCTACACCTTC.